The 25 T cell receptor beta chains given below trace back to one sample, sequenced in a study of blood T cell repertoires in COVID-19 (dated by TCRdb to 2020 to 2021). The library was made by the immunoSEQ multiplex PCR assay. In its TCRdb copy, this immuneACCESS table keeps in-frame sequences only and misses some clones. Where compared with another copy, unresolved V genes explain less than half of these, and the others have no known cause. A total of approximately 70,000 clones appear in this sample, around 90% of them only once. Of the sample, roughly 3.1% falls within the top ten clones. Sequences were obtained from peripheral blood. The receptors stem from a woman in her forties or fifties with COVID-19, enrolled during active disease.

The chain employs TRBV4-1 and TRBJ2-1; 9 nucleotides align to TRBD2. Germline trimming cut 1 base from V and 4 bases from J; bases unmatched to any gene: 11. Germline V gene lookup returns CDR1 MGHRA and CDR2 YSYEKL. The length of the CDR3 is 18 residues. Here the CDR3 DNA reads TGCGCCAGCAGCCAAGCTTTAAGGGCGGGAGGGGGGTACAATGAGCAGTTCTTC. This translates into CASSQALRAGGGYNEQFF.

The chain has TRBV5-1 and TRBJ1-4; perhaps TRBD1 as D (6 bases). The germline V gene encodes CDR1 SGHRS and CDR2 YFSETQ. The CDR3 runs to 16 residues. V lost 2 bases, J lost 1 base, and 12 bases lay in between. The CDR3 here is CASSFGDTITNEKLFF. DNA for the CDR3: TGCGCCAGCAGCTTTGGGGACACGATAACTAATGAAAAACTGTTTTTT.

The J gene is TRBJ2-7, the V gene TRBV9; perhaps TRBD2 as D (6 bases). The V end was cut by 0 bases, the J end by 4 bases, with 11 bases between. Germline V lookup: CDR1 SGDLS, CDR2 YYNGEE. The CDR3 runs to 14 residues. The CDR3 spells CASSVGPGRYEQYF. The CDR3 region has the DNA TGTGCCAGCAGCGTAGGTCCAGGGAGGTACGAGCAGTACTTC. The full variable domain, its missing parts supplied by reference TRBV9 and TRBJ2-7, is DSGVTQTPKHLITATGQRVTLRCSPRSGDLSVYWYQQSLDQGLQFLIQYYNGEERAKGNILERFSAQQFPDLHSELNLSSLELGDSALYFCASSVGPGRYEQYFGPGTRLTVT.

The chain combines TRBV30 with TRBJ1-1, with a weak D call TRBD1 (6 bases). V lost 7 bases to trimming and J lost 3 bases, with 9 bases between them. Germline-derived CDR1 and CDR2 are GTSNPN and SVGIG (reference sequence). The CDR3 extends over 11 amino acids. The CDR3 is CAFTGYTEAFF. The DNA of the CDR3 is TGTGCCTTTACAGGGTACACTGAAGCTTTCTTT.

The V gene is TRBV19, the J gene TRBJ2-1; D is possibly TRBD1 (6 bases). V lost 8 bases and J 11 bases, leaving 16 bases between the germline ends. CDR3 length: 12 residues. Germline CDR1 is LNHDA and CDR2 is SQIVND (reference sequence). The DNA of the CDR3 is TGTGCCAGTGGGAACCCAGGGGCCCAGCAGTTCTTC. Translating gives CASGNPGAQQFF. Complete variable domain (other parts from reference TRBV19 and TRBJ2-1): DGGITQSPKYLFRKEGQNVTLSCEQNLNHDAMYWYRQDPGQGLRLIYYSQIVNDFQKGDIAEGYSVSREKKESFPLTVTSAQKNPTAFYLCASGNPGAQQFFGPGTRLTVL.

This clone was seen just once. This chain joins TRBV5-1 and TRBJ2-7, with a possible D match to TRBD2 (5 bases). CDR3 length equals 14 residues. Per the germline V gene, CDR1 is SGHRS and CDR2 is YFSETQ. V dropped 4 bases and J dropped 2 bases, with 13 bases sitting between them. The chain's CDR3 is CASSVNSGTYEQYF. The CDR3 DNA follows: TGCGCCAGCAGCGTAAATTCGGGGACCTACGAGCAGTACTTC.

The CDR3, as DNA: TGTGCCAGCAGGGCAGGGGCGACCACCGGGGAGCTGTTTTTT. Translation: CASRAGATTGELFF. The chain links TRBV6-5 to TRBJ2-2, with TRBD1 as a possible D gene (6 bases). Trimming shortened V by 6 bases and J by 4 bases, and 12 bases separated the two germline ends. Germline V CDR1 and CDR2: MNHEY, SVGAGI. The CDR3 runs 14 residues.

The J gene is TRBJ2-6, the V gene TRBV7-9, with 10 bases aligning to TRBD1. This CDR3 has 17 residues. V was pared by 5 bases and J by 4 bases, with 8 bases of the junction left unmatched. Germline V gene lookup returns CDR1 SEHNR and CDR2 FQNEAQ (reference sequence). CDR3 amino acids: CASSGRTGGVGANVLTF. CDR3 DNA sequence: TGTGCCAGCAGCGGGCGGACAGGGGGTGTCGGGGCCAACGTCCTGACTTTC.

In DNA form, the CDR3 reads TGTGCCAGCCTCCGGGGGACAGGGTTGAACACTGAAGCTTTCTTT. It codes for CASLRGTGLNTEAFF. The gene calls are TRBV7-2 and TRBJ1-1; 9 positions match TRBD1. This CDR3 has 15 amino acids. The V and J ends lost 8 bases and 0 bases, in that order; junction bases with no gene match: 7. Germline CDR1 and CDR2: SGHTA and FQGNSA. Supplemented by reference TRBV7-2 and TRBJ1-1, the full variable domain reads GAGVSQSPSNKVTEKGKDVELRCDPISGHTALYWYRQSLGQGLEFLIYFQGNSAPDKSGLPSDRFSAERTGGSVSTLTIQRTQQEDSAVYLCASLRGTGLNTEAFFGQGTRLTVV.

The V and J genes are TRBV6-5 and TRBJ1-1; 8 nucleotides agree with TRBD1. The CDR3 is made up of 13 amino acids. Unmatched junction bases numbered 10, after V lost 5 bases and J lost 11 bases. Per germline, CDR1 MNHEY and CDR2 SVGAGI. The CDR3 protein is CASSPDRVSEAFF. In DNA form, the CDR3 reads TGTGCCAGCAGTCCGGACAGGGTTTCGGAGGCTTTCTTT.

The rearrangement uses TRBV5-1 and TRBJ2-3, with TRBD1 matching over 8 bases. After removal of 0 bases from V and 4 bases from J, the junction contained 1 base not matched to a gene. Germline CDR1 SGHRS, CDR2 YFSETQ. The CDR3 loop spans 14 amino acids. The CDR3 nucleotides are TGCGCCAGCAGCTTGGCAGGGGGCGCAGATACGCAGTATTTT. Translation gives CASSLAGGADTQYF.

The chain combines TRBV9 with TRBJ2-7, with D unresolved. The germline V gene has CDR1 SGDLS and CDR2 YYNGEE. The CDR3 runs 14 residues. V dropped 0 bases and J dropped 2 bases, with 9 bases sitting between them. The chain's CDR3 is CASSVGAVTYEQYF. The DNA for the CDR3 is TGTGCCAGCAGCGTAGGGGCAGTCACCTACGAGCAGTACTTC.

Here the CDR3 DNA reads TGTGCCAGCAGTCCACAGGGAGAGGCGAACACTGAAGCTTTCTTT. Protein: CASSPQGEANTEAFF. V usage is TRBV6-5 and J usage is TRBJ1-1, with D possibly matching TRBD1 (6 bases). The CDR3 runs to 15 residues. The germline V gene encodes CDR1 MNHEY and CDR2 SVGAGI. The V gene lost 5 bases and the J gene lost 1 base, with 14 bases spanning the gap.

V gene TRBV18 combines with J gene TRBJ1-1; no clear D gene. Per the germline V gene, CDR1 is KGHSH and CDR2 is LQKENI. The CDR3 spans 13 residues. Trimming removed 6 bases from V and 1 base from J, with 9 bases in between. In DNA form, the CDR3 reads TGTGCCAGCTCCCGGGATCAGAACACTGAAGCTTTCTTT. Translating it yields CASSRDQNTEAFF. Based on the CDR3 plus reference TRBV18 and TRBJ1-1, the full variable domain is NAGVMQNPRHLVRRRGQEARLRCSPMKGHSHVYWYRQLPEEGLKFMVYLQKENIIDESGMPKERFSAEFPKEGPSILRIQQVVRGDSAAYFCASSRDQNTEAFFGQGTRLTVV.

This chain uses TRBV28 with TRBJ1-2, with D possibly matching TRBD1 (5 bases). Trimming took off 4 bases at V and 2 bases at J, with 17 bases between the two ends. The CDR3 totals 16 residues. CDR1 is MDHEN and CDR2 is SYDVKM in the germline V gene. The CDR3 protein is CASSSWVGAENYGYTF. The CDR3 DNA sequence: TGTGCCAGCAGTTCTTGGGTAGGGGCGGAGAACTATGGCTACACCTTC.

The chain links TRBV25-1 to TRBJ1-1; D is unclear. Germline-derived CDR1 and CDR2 are MGHDK and SYGVNS. V shed 6 bases and J shed 9 bases, with 17 bases lying between them. The CDR3 contains 13 residues. CDR3 amino acids: CASSPVWESQAFF. The CDR3 coding sequence is TGTGCCAGCAGCCCCGTTTGGGAGTCACAAGCTTTCTTT.

The CDR3, as DNA: TGTGCCTGGAGTAGGAGCTCCTATAATTCACCCCTCCACTTT. Its translation is CAWSRSSYNSPLHF. The chain uses TRBV30 and TRBJ1-6; D call uncertain. CDR1 and CDR2 (germline): GTSNPN, SVGIG (reference sequence). V lost 2 bases to trimming and J lost 0 bases, with 5 bases between them. This CDR3 region has 14 residues.

V and J are TRBV28 and TRBJ1-5, with a possible D match to TRBD1 (6 bases). CDR3 length: 15 amino acids. V was shortened by 5 bases and J by 2 bases, with 13 bases between the two germline ends. CDR1 is MDHEN, CDR2 SYDVKM, per germline. The CDR3 DNA sequence: TGTGCCAGCAGTGCCCCAGGGGACGGCAATCAGCCCCAGCATTTT. Translation gives CASSAPGDGNQPQHF.

This chain joins TRBV6-5 and TRBJ2-6, with TRBD1 identical over 7 bases. J was trimmed by 2 bases and V by 7 bases; bases with no gene match: 5. CDR3 length equals 15 residues. Germline CDR1 MNHEY, CDR2 SVGAGI. CDR3 nucleotide sequence: TGTGCCAGCATTATGGACAGGACTGGGGCCAACGTCCTGACTTTC. Its translation is CASIMDRTGANVLTF.

The chain combines TRBV5-4 with TRBJ2-4, with D tentatively TRBD1 (5 bases). The CDR3 totals 12 residues. CDR1 SGHNT and CDR2 YYREEE come from the germline V gene (reference sequence). Trimming left V 2 bases short and J 6 bases short, with 6 bases between. The CDR3 sequence: CASSFQGNIQYF. In DNA form, the CDR3 reads TGTGCCAGCAGCTTTCAGGGAAACATTCAGTACTTC. The entire variable domain, with the rest obtained from reference TRBV5-4 and TRBJ2-4, is as follows: ETGVTQSPTHLIKTRGQQVTLRCSSQSGHNTVSWYQQALGQGPQFIFQYYREEENGRGNFPPRFSGLQFPNYSSELNVNALELDDSALYLCASSFQGNIQYFGAGTRLSVL.

V and J are TRBV7-2 and TRBJ2-1, with 7 positions matching TRBD1. Germline assignment: CDR1 SGHTA and CDR2 FQGNSA. This CDR3 has 17 residues. V was pared by 8 bases and J by 1 base, with 14 bases of the junction left unmatched. CDR3 sequence (DNA): TGTGCCAGCCGTAAACGACAGGGATCATTGTCCTACAATGAGCAGTTCTTC. Translation gives CASRKRQGSLSYNEQFF. Looking up the rest from reference TRBV7-2 and TRBJ2-1 gives the full variable domain: GAGVSQSPSNKVTEKGKDVELRCDPISGHTALYWYRQSLGQGLEFLIYFQGNSAPDKSGLPSDRFSAERTGGSVSTLTIQRTQQEDSAVYLCASRKRQGSLSYNEQFFGPGTRLTVL.

The chain uses TRBV3-1 (or the pseudogene TRBV3-2) and TRBJ1-5; the D gene is possibly TRBD1 (5 bases). CDR1 LGHDT and CDR2 YNNKEL come from the germline V gene (reference sequence). The CDR3 sequence is 18 residues long. V lost 0 bases, J lost 0 bases, and 15 bases lay in between. The DNA for the CDR3 is TGTGCCAGCAGCCAAGAGGGCAGGGCCCACGGTAGCAATCAGCCCCAGCATTTT. It is translated as CASSQEGRAHGSNQPQHF.

The gene calls are TRBV18 and TRBJ2-3; no definite D call. Germline CDR1 is KGHSH and CDR2 is LQKENI. The germline V and J ends were trimmed by 10 bases and 0 bases, with 11 bases remaining between them. This CDR3 contains 13 residues. The DNA for the CDR3 is TGTGCCACCCACTCCGGTAGCACAGATACGCAGTATTTT. Translating gives CATHSGSTDTQYF.

The J gene is TRBJ1-5, the V gene TRBV5-8, with D perhaps matching TRBD1 (5 bases). Germline V lookup: CDR1 SGHTS, CDR2 YDEGEE. This CDR3 is built from 17 residues. The ends were cut back, 6 bases at V and 2 bases at J, with 21 bases in the middle. The CDR3 reads CASKQNRGKWGNQPQHF. In DNA, the CDR3 is TGTGCCAGCAAACAAAATCGGGGGAAGTGGGGCAATCAGCCCCAGCATTTT.

This clone was observed a few times. The same CDR3 is also encoded by other DNA sequences in this sample. V is TRBV20-1 and J is TRBJ2-1; 7 nucleotides agree with TRBD1. CDR3 length: 13 amino acids. Looked up from germline, CDR1 is DFQATT and CDR2 is SNEGSKA (reference sequence). Losses at the gene ends were 3 bases for V and 4 bases for J; bases not matched to a gene: 3. As DNA, the CDR3 is TGCAGTGCTAGTTGGACAGGATACAATGAGCAGTTCTTC. Translating gives CSASWTGYNEQFF.